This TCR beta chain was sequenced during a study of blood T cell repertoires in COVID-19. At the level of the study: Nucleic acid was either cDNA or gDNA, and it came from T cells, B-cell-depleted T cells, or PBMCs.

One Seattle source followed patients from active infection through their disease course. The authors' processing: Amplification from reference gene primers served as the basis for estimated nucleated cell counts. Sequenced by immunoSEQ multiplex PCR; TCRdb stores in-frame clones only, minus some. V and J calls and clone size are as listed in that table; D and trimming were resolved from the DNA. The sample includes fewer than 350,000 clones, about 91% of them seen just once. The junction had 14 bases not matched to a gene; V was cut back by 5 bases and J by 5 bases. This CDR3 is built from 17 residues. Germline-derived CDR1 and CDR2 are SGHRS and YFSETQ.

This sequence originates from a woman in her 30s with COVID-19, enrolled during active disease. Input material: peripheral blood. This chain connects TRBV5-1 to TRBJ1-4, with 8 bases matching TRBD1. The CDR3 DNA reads TGCGCCAGCAGTGGGGGGTACCAGGGACAGGAAAATGAAAAACTGTTTTTT. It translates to CASSGGYQGQENEKLFF.